The present entry profiles one TCR beta chain with its context. Its antigen is not identified. Isolated RNA was reverse transcribed into cDNA used as the sequencing template. The data were produced by immunoSEQ multiplex PCR, yet TCRdb's version contains in-frame clones alone and is incomplete. The sample contains roughly 200,000 clones, less than 45% of which appear only once. These data belong to a study of CD8+ T cells in alopecia areata. The V gene lost 5 bases and the J gene lost 9 bases, with 16 bases spanning the gap. CDR1 and CDR2 (germline): SGHTA, FQGTGA. The CDR3 runs to 13 residues. Indicated treatment: oral pan-JAK inhibitor, 5-10 mg twice daily. Peripheral blood samples and lesional scalp punch biopsies were obtained from alopecia areata patients. The study's findings and limits: There were also resident alphabeta T cells of normal skin sequenced in scalp samples.

V is TRBV7-3 and J is TRBJ1-1, with D tentatively TRBD1 (6 bases). This TCR came from a human donor with alopecia areata. The sequencing here drew on CD4+ T cells sorted from blood, taken at roughly week 30, from a patient treated with tofacitinib. The CDR3 here is CASSPTGGRKAFF. The CDR3 DNA sequence: TGTGCCAGCAGCCCCACGGGGGGGCGCAAAGCTTTCTTT.